The clone carrying this T cell receptor (beta chain) ranks as medium-sized (0.01 to 0.1%). Its antigen is as yet unknown. This library used 300 to 500 ng RNA and molecular barcoded adaptors spanning alpha/delta and beta/gamma chains. TCRdb reprocessed the reads with MiXCR, giving one entry per CDR3 protein. The table lists 39,000 or so distinct CDR3 sequences, roughly 13% of them singletons. This sample was included in a study of read filtering for tumor transcriptome and immune sequencing. Overall study results and limits: Compared with RNA-seq, IR-seq gave much higher clonotype depth and reliability. IR-seq and RNA-seq agreed better without single-read clonotypes.

Sampling of bone marrow took place during active disease in every patient. The receptor comes from a donor at least 40 years old with multiple myeloma. The source material was a population of CD138-negative cells sorted from bone marrow.

The CDR3 region is CASSLGHGSAPDEQFF. The CDR3, as DNA: TGCGCCAGCAGCTTGGGCCATGGGAGTGCGCCGGATGAGCAGTTCTTC. The chain combines TRBV5-1 with TRBJ2-1; a weak D match, TRBD2 (5 bases). V shed 0 bases and J shed 8 bases, with 18 bases lying between them. Germline assignment: CDR1 SGHRS and CDR2 YFSETQ. This CDR3 is 16 amino acids long.